These T cell receptor beta chains were read from a single sample in a study of CD4 T cells in relation to SARS-CoV-2 and coronaviruses. Their antigens are not known. Some clones are missing from TCRdb's copy, which holds only in-frame ones; the method was immunoSEQ multiplex PCR. The data contain about 37,000 clones, roughly 84% of them singletons. Source material: naive CD4+ T cells from PBMCs, cultured in vitro. The receptors come from an adult with COVID-19. Both conserved end residues are part of each CDR3. D genes are given only for firm matches. Some rows have no size entry. The others give once, few or many, or a class for an expanded clone.

abundance	v_gene	j_gene	d_gene	len	CDR3nt	CDR3aa
.	TRBV30	TRBJ1-5	.	13	TGTGCCTGGAGCCCGGATCTTAATCAGCCCCAGCATTTT	CAWSPDLNQPQHF
.	TRBV18	TRBJ2-2	.	15	TGTGCCAGCTCACCCCGGGGAGCGAACACCGGGGAGCTGTTTTTT	CASSPRGANTGELFF
.	TRBV9	TRBJ1-6	.	14	TGTGCCAGCAGCGCCGGTTCATTACGGTCACCCCTCCACTTT	CASSAGSLRSPLHF
.	TRBV18	TRBJ2-3	.	15	TGTGCCAGCTCGCTCGGGGCTCCGAGCACAGATACGCAGTATTTT	CASSLGAPSTDTQYF
.	TRBV27	TRBJ2-1	.	16	TGTGCCAGCAGTCGACGAAGGGGGGAGGCCGACAATGAGCAGTTCTTC	CASSRRRGEADNEQFF
.	TRBV4-2	TRBJ2-1	.	13	TGTGCCAGCAGTCAGGGAGAACCCGATGAGCAGTTCTTC	CASSQGEPDEQFF
.	TRBV30	TRBJ1-2	.	11	TGTGCCTGGAGAGTCAGGGAAGTCTACACCTTC	CAWRVREVYTF
once	TRBV4-2	TRBJ2-7	TRBD1	17	TGTGCCAGCAGCCAAGAGGGAACTGGGGACAGGGCCTACGAGCAGTACTTC	CASSQEGTGDRAYEQYF
.	TRBV5-1	TRBJ2-1	TRBD2	16	TGCGCCAGCAGCTTGGTGTTAGCGGGAGGCGTTAATGAGCAGTTCTTC	CASSLVLAGGVNEQFF
.	TRBV28	TRBJ2-5	TRBD1	13	TGTGCCAGCAGTTTGGGACAGCAGGAGACCCAGTACTTC	CASSLGQQETQYF
.	TRBV28	TRBJ1-5	.	12	TGTGCCAGCAGTTTGAGCCCCGAGCCCCAGCATTTT	CASSLSPEPQHF